The clone carrying this T cell receptor (beta chain) was counted between two and nine times. Its antigen is unidentified. Starting from PBMCs, sorting isolated CD4+ and CD8+ T cells. The germline V and J ends were trimmed by 4 bases and 0 bases, with 7 bases remaining between them. Germline CDR1 reads SGHDN; CDR2 reads FVKESK. The length of the CDR3 is 15 residues. The data were obtained in a study of CD8+ T cells in alopecia areata. The wider study: Administration of oral tofacitinib to treated patients was at 5 to 10 mg twice daily. Broader study findings: Resident alphabeta T-cell populations of normal skin are likewise subject to sequencing in scalp samples. For lesional scalp, especially alopecia totalis/universalis, clonality was higher than in normal scalp.

Sequencing used cDNA as its template, made by extracting RNA and reverse transcribing it. Generated by immunoSEQ multiplex PCR, the TCRdb table keeps only in-frame clones and is missing some. This table has roughly 97,000 clones, roughly two fifths appearing once. The chain links TRBV14 to TRBJ2-6, with D hard to call. The source is a human donor with alopecia areata. The specimen was CD4+ T cells sorted from blood. The CDR3 loop reads CASSLVGSGANVLTF. In DNA form, the CDR3 reads TGTGCCAGCAGCCTCGTCGGCTCTGGGGCCAACGTCCTGACTTTC. Drawing the rest from reference TRBV14 and TRBJ2-6, the complete variable domain is EAGVTQFPSHSVIEKGQTVTLRCDPISGHDNLYWYRRVMGKEIKFLLHFVKESKQDESGMPNNRFLAERTGGTYSTLKVQPAELEDSGVYFCASSLVGSGANVLTFGAGSRLTVL.